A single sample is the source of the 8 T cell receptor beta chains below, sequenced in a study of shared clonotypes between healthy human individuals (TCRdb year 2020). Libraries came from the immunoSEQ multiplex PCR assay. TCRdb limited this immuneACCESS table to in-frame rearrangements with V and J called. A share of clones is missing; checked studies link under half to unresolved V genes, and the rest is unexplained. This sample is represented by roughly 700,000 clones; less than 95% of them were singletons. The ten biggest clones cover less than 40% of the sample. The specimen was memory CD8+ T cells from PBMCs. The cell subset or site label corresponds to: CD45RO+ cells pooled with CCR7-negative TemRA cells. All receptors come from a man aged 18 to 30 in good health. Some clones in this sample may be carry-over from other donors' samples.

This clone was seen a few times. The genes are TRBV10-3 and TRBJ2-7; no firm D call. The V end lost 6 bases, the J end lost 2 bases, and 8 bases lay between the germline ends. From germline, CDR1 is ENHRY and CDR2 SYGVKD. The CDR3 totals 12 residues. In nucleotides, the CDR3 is TGTGCCATCAGGGACGGTGCCTACGAGCAGTACTTC. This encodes CAIRDGAYEQYF.

Here the CDR3 reads CASSPGATFTGELFF. CDR3 nucleotide sequence: TGTGCCAGCTCACCGGGGGCCACCTTCACCGGGGAGCTGTTTTTT. The chain joins TRBV18 to TRBJ2-2, with a possible D match to TRBD1 (6 bases). The CDR3 has 15 residues. V lost 3 bases to trimming and J lost 4 bases, with 12 bases between them. CDR1 is KGHSH, CDR2 LQKENI, per germline.

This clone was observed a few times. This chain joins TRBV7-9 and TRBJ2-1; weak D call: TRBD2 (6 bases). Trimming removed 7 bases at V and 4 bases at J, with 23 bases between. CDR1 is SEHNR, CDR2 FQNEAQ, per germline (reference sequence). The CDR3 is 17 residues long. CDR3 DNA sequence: TGTGCCAGCACCAACCGACGGGGAGGAGAGATATACAATGAGCAGTTCTTC. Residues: CASTNRRGGEIYNEQFF.

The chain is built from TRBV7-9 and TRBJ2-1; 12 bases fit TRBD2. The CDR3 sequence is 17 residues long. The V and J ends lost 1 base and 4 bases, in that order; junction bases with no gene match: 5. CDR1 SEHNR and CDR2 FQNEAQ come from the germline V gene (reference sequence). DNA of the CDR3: TGTGCCAGCAGCTTAGAGGTACTAGCGGGAGGATACAATGAGCAGTTCTTC. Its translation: CASSLEVLAGGYNEQFF.

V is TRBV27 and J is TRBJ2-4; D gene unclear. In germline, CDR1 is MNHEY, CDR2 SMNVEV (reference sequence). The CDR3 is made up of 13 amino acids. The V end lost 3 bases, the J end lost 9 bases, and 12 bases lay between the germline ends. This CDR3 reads CASSFGSLGIQYF. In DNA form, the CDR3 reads TGTGCCAGCAGTTTTGGTAGTCTGGGCATTCAGTACTTC.

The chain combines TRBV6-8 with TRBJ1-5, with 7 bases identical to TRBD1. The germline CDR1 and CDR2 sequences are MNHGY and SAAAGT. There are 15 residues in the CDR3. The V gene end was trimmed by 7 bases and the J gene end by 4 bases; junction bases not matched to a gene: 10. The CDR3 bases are TGTGCCAGCACAACAAGGACAGGCGCTAATCAGCCCCAGCATTTT. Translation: CASTTRTGANQPQHF.

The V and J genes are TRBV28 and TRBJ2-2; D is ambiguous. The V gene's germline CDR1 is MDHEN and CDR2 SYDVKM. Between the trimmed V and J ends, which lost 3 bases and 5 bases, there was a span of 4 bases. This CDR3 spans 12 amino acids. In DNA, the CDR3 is TGTGCCAGCAGTTTGGCGACCGGGGAGCTGTTTTTT. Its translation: CASSLATGELFF.

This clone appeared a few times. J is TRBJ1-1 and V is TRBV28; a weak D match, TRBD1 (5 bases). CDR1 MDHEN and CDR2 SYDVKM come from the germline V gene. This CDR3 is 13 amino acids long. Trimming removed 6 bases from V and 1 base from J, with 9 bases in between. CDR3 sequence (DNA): TGTGCCAGCAGAGACAGAACGAACACTGAAGCTTTCTTT. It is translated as CASRDRTNTEAFF.